This T cell receptor (beta chain) was sequenced in a study of blood T cell repertoires in COVID-19 (dated by TCRdb to the early 2020s). With respect to the entire study: Samples covering the acute and convalescent phases of COVID-19 were provided by collaborators in the United States, Italy and Spain. A de-identified subject ID, COVID-19 status, age in years and sex were almost always included in the sample metadata. Where HLA class I and class II types were available, the types were taken from metadata supplied by the sample provider, not from assay-based typing. A freely available public database, intended as a resource for researchers studying the immune response to SARS-CoV-2, is where the repertoires were released. The material from the prospective study consisted of cDNA or gDNA derived from T cells, B-cell-depleted T cells, or PBMCs. Subjects who had been exposed to COVID-19, were actively infected with it, or had recovered from it provided the deeply sampled blood TCRbeta repertoires that made up the dataset. The samples were drawn from two sources: the first 160 participants of the ongoing ImmuneRACE study, and about 1,300 subjects contributed by 6 global collaborators. Overall study results and their limits: The amount of clinical and demographic metadata varied by source and participant and was provided uncurated.

Only one count was recorded for this clone. What this receptor recognizes is not known. At one of its ends the junction is not consistent with the germline gene, which may arise from a read error. Collaborating institutions collected whole blood in K2EDTA tubes following their own protocols. For TCRbeta analysis, collaborators shipped samples as frozen whole blood, isolated PBMCs, or DNA extracted from either of those sample types. The germline V gene gives CDR1 as MNHNS and CDR2 as SASEGT. Measured from the cysteine to the phenylalanine, the CDR3 is 14 residues long. Just the 42-base CDR3 DNA is kept, in frame starting at base 1. TCRbeta CDR3 regions were amplified from genomic DNA using the immunoSEQ Assay, a bias-controlled multiplex PCR. Per the authors' processing: Within the assay, amplification of reference gene primers was used to estimate how many nucleated cells each sample contained. To quantify the absolute abundance of each unique TCRbeta CDR3 rearrangement, sequence reads were collapsed and filtered. Productive Simpson clonality was computed per sample as the square root of Simpson's diversity index over productive rearrangements. TCRdb provides this immuneACCESS table in a form limited to in-frame rearrangements. Some clones are lacking; in checked studies, under half of them reflect an unresolved V gene, and why the rest are absent is not known. V and J calls and clone size follow that table, whereas D and trimming were derived from the DNA. The sample table contains over 130,000 clones; only one count was recorded for roughly 87% of them. In total, the top ten clones hold around 4.6% of the sample.

The chain couples TRBV6-1 to TRBJ1-6; 10 bases in the middle match TRBD1. The source material was peripheral blood. The TCR was taken from a woman in her sixties or seventies with active or convalescent COVID-19. The CDR3 corresponds to CASGDRGLNSPLHF. The DNA reads TGTGCCAGCGGTGACAGGGGGCTGAATTCACCCCTCCACTTT.